The rows below give T cell receptor beta chains drawn from one sample of a study of blood T cells in healthy people across ages. Via MiXCR, TCRdb re-called the 5' RACE reads, giving one row per CDR3 protein. The repertoire holds under 950,000 distinct CDR3 sequences, with roughly 20% as singletons. The sample was blood. All receptors derive from a man aged 70-80 years in good health. CDR3s include the opening cysteine and the closing phenylalanine or tryptophan. Fields, in order: V gene, D gene, clone size, J gene, CDR3 protein, CDR3 DNA. D genes are given only for firm matches. Expanded clones are given a class, and other clones once, few, many or no size at all.

v_gene: TRBV29-1; d_gene: NA; abundance: NA; j_gene: TRBJ2-5; CDR3aa: CSVAAERETQYF; CDR3nt: TGCAGCGTTGCTGCGGAGAGGGAGACCCAGTACTTC
v_gene: TRBV5-1; d_gene: NA; abundance: few; j_gene: TRBJ2-3; CDR3aa: CASSLAPSVADTQYF; CDR3nt: TGCGCCAGCAGCTTGGCCCCTAGCGTCGCAGATACGCAGTATTTT
v_gene: TRBV6-6; d_gene: TRBD2; abundance: NA; j_gene: TRBJ2-4; CDR3aa: CASSPGLASERAKNIQYF; CDR3nt: TGTGCCAGTTCCCCGGGACTAGCGTCAGAGCGGGCCAAAAACATTCAGTACTTC
v_gene: TRBV12-3/TRBV12-4; d_gene: NA; abundance: NA; j_gene: TRBJ1-5; CDR3aa: CASSFAGTNQPQHF; CDR3nt: TGTGCCAGCAGTTTCGCGGGGACTAATCAGCCCCAGCATTTT
v_gene: TRBV20-1; d_gene: TRBD2; abundance: few; j_gene: TRBJ2-5; CDR3aa: CSARDKTSGRLETQYF; CDR3nt: TGCAGTGCTAGAGATAAGACTAGCGGGAGGTTAGAGACCCAGTACTTC
v_gene: TRBV21-1; d_gene: NA; abundance: few; j_gene: TRBJ1-1; CDR3aa: CASSQWGGFTEAFF; CDR3nt: TGTGCCAGCAGCCAATGGGGGGGGTTCACTGAAGCTTTCTTT
v_gene: TRBV7-9; d_gene: TRBD1; abundance: NA; j_gene: TRBJ2-1; CDR3aa: CASSLGGQGATNEQFF; CDR3nt: TGTGCCAGCAGCTTAGGAGGACAGGGGGCCACGAATGAGCAGTTCTTC
v_gene: TRBV7-2; d_gene: NA; abundance: NA; j_gene: TRBJ1-5; CDR3aa: CASSLGGAINQPQHF; CDR3nt: TGTGCCAGCAGCTTAGGAGGGGCGATCAATCAGCCCCAGCATTTT
v_gene: TRBV18; d_gene: NA; abundance: NA; j_gene: TRBJ2-7; CDR3aa: CASSGGGQRVYEQYF; CDR3nt: TGTGCCAGCTCCGGAGGGGGACAGAGAGTCTACGAGCAGTACTTC
v_gene: TRBV7-2; d_gene: NA; abundance: NA; j_gene: TRBJ1-1; CDR3aa: CASSLGPIGQMNTEAFF; CDR3nt: TGTGCCAGCAGCTTAGGCCCAATAGGACAGATGAACACTGAAGCTTTCTTT
v_gene: TRBV4-1; d_gene: TRBD1; abundance: NA; j_gene: TRBJ1-5; CDR3aa: CASSPGQNSNQPQHF; CDR3nt: TGCGCCAGCAGCCCGGGACAGAATAGCAATCAGCCCCAGCATTTT
v_gene: TRBV7-9; d_gene: TRBD2; abundance: NA; j_gene: TRBJ2-3; CDR3aa: CASSLPGLATDTQYF; CDR3nt: TGTGCCAGCAGCTTACCGGGACTAGCAACAGATACGCAGTATTTT
v_gene: TRBV2; d_gene: TRBD2; abundance: NA; j_gene: TRBJ2-1; CDR3aa: CASSPTLAGAANEQFF; CDR3nt: TGTGCCAGCAGTCCAACTCTAGCGGGAGCGGCCAATGAGCAGTTCTTC
v_gene: TRBV29-1; d_gene: TRBD1; abundance: few; j_gene: TRBJ1-2; CDR3aa: CSVRTGASYGYTF; CDR3nt: TGCAGCGTCCGGACAGGGGCAAGCTATGGCTACACCTTC
v_gene: TRBV3-1; d_gene: TRBD2; abundance: few; j_gene: TRBJ2-1; CDR3aa: CASSQDLAGDNEQFF; CDR3nt: TGTGCCAGCAGCCAAGATCTAGCGGGGGACAATGAGCAGTTCTTC
v_gene: TRBV12-3/TRBV12-4; d_gene: NA; abundance: NA; j_gene: TRBJ2-1; CDR3aa: CASSLIEAEQFF; CDR3nt: TGTGCCAGCAGCCTCATAGAGGCTGAGCAGTTCTTC
v_gene: TRBV7-8; d_gene: TRBD2; abundance: many; j_gene: TRBJ2-1; CDR3aa: CASSPSQVGLAGGNEQFF; CDR3nt: TGTGCCAGCAGCCCATCCCAGGTGGGACTAGCGGGAGGCAATGAGCAGTTCTTC
v_gene: TRBV5-1; d_gene: TRBD2; abundance: many; j_gene: TRBJ2-1; CDR3aa: CASRLAGDHNEQFF; CDR3nt: TGCGCCAGCAGACTAGCGGGAGACCACAATGAGCAGTTCTTC
v_gene: TRBV20-1; d_gene: TRBD2; abundance: NA; j_gene: TRBJ2-1; CDR3aa: CSASRTSGRNEQFF; CDR3nt: TGCAGTGCTTCCCGGACTAGCGGGAGAAATGAGCAGTTCTTC
v_gene: TRBV7-9; d_gene: TRBD1; abundance: many; j_gene: TRBJ1-4; CDR3aa: CASRATGAINEKLFF; CDR3nt: TGTGCCAGCAGAGCGACAGGGGCGATTAATGAAAAACTGTTTTTT
v_gene: TRBV20-1; d_gene: TRBD2; abundance: few; j_gene: TRBJ2-1; CDR3aa: CSASPPFGGGLAEQFF; CDR3nt: TGCAGTGCTAGCCCCCCGTTTGGCGGGGGTCTGGCTGAGCAGTTCTTC
v_gene: TRBV27; d_gene: TRBD2; abundance: NA; j_gene: TRBJ2-6; CDR3aa: CASTRRTSTAGANVLTF; CDR3nt: TGTGCCAGCACCCGTAGGACTAGTACGGCTGGGGCCAACGTCCTGACTTTC
v_gene: TRBV20-1; d_gene: TRBD1; abundance: NA; j_gene: TRBJ2-4; CDR3aa: CSAKGARGNIQYF; CDR3nt: TGCAGTGCGAAGGGGGCAAGGGGGAACATTCAGTACTTC
v_gene: TRBV7-8; d_gene: NA; abundance: NA; j_gene: TRBJ1-2; CDR3aa: CASSYLDSENYGYTF; CDR3nt: TGTGCCAGCAGCTATCTGGACAGTGAGAACTATGGCTACACCTTC
v_gene: TRBV20-1; d_gene: NA; abundance: few; j_gene: TRBJ1-5; CDR3aa: CSANFREGNQPQHF; CDR3nt: TGCAGTGCCAACTTCAGGGAAGGCAATCAGCCCCAGCATTTT
v_gene: TRBV18; d_gene: NA; abundance: NA; j_gene: TRBJ1-2; CDR3aa: CASSPNPGTNYGYTF; CDR3nt: TGTGCCAGCTCACCTAATCCAGGGACAAACTATGGCTACACCTTC
v_gene: TRBV10-3; d_gene: TRBD1; abundance: NA; j_gene: TRBJ2-2; CDR3aa: CAFSPGQGNTGELFF; CDR3nt: TGTGCCTTCAGTCCGGGACAGGGGAACACCGGGGAGCTGTTTTTT
v_gene: TRBV20-1; d_gene: TRBD2; abundance: few; j_gene: TRBJ2-7; CDR3aa: CSAREPRGVTYEQYF; CDR3nt: TGCAGTGCTAGAGAACCGCGGGGGGTAACCTACGAGCAGTACTTC
v_gene: TRBV3-1; d_gene: TRBD1; abundance: few; j_gene: TRBJ1-2; CDR3aa: CASSFQGTGPDYGYTF; CDR3nt: TGTGCCAGCAGCTTTCAGGGGACAGGACCTGACTATGGCTACACCTTC
v_gene: TRBV20-1; d_gene: NA; abundance: NA; j_gene: TRBJ1-5; CDR3aa: CSARGYGQKNQPQHF; CDR3nt: TGCAGTGCTAGAGGATACGGACAGAAGAATCAGCCCCAGCATTTT
v_gene: TRBV3-1; d_gene: NA; abundance: many; j_gene: TRBJ2-1; CDR3aa: CASSQASTKDEQFF; CDR3nt: TGTGCCAGCAGCCAAGCTAGCACGAAGGATGAGCAGTTCTTC
v_gene: TRBV29-1; d_gene: NA; abundance: few; j_gene: TRBJ2-1; CDR3aa: CSVDRQGWYNEQFF; CDR3nt: TGCAGCGTCGACCGGCAGGGATGGTACAATGAGCAGTTCTTC
v_gene: TRBV12-3/TRBV12-4; d_gene: TRBD2; abundance: few; j_gene: TRBJ2-7; CDR3aa: CASSFRRGSYEQYF; CDR3nt: TGTGCCAGCAGTTTTAGGCGGGGGTCCTACGAGCAGTACTTC
v_gene: TRBV6-6; d_gene: NA; abundance: NA; j_gene: TRBJ2-7; CDR3aa: CASSYAGQRLSYEQYF; CDR3nt: TGTGCCAGCAGTTACGCGGGACAGCGACTTTCCTACGAGCAGTACTTC
v_gene: TRBV7-2; d_gene: TRBD1; abundance: few; j_gene: TRBJ2-4; CDR3aa: CASSPPGTGKNIQYF; CDR3nt: TGTGCCAGCAGCCCCCCCGGGACAGGGAAAAACATTCAGTACTTC
v_gene: TRBV6-2/TRBV6-3; d_gene: TRBD1; abundance: NA; j_gene: TRBJ1-4; CDR3aa: CASSSPSGQGGLLNEKLFF; CDR3nt: TGTGCCAGCAGTTCCCCCTCGGGACAGGGGGGTCTTTTAAATGAAAAACTGTTTTTT
v_gene: TRBV24-1; d_gene: TRBD1; abundance: few; j_gene: TRBJ2-3; CDR3aa: CATRGTGRTDTQYF; CDR3nt: TGTGCCACCAGAGGGACAGGCCGCACAGATACGCAGTATTTT
v_gene: TRBV20-1; d_gene: TRBD2; abundance: few; j_gene: TRBJ2-3; CDR3aa: CSARGASGGTDTQYF; CDR3nt: TGCAGTGCTAGAGGCGCTAGCGGGGGCACAGATACGCAGTATTTT
v_gene: TRBV9; d_gene: NA; abundance: NA; j_gene: TRBJ2-1; CDR3aa: CASSVGPGRGYNEQFF; CDR3nt: TGTGCCAGCAGCGTAGGCCCGGGTAGGGGCTACAATGAGCAGTTCTTC
v_gene: TRBV20-1; d_gene: TRBD2; abundance: few; j_gene: TRBJ2-1; CDR3aa: CRGLSGGSNEQFF; CDR3nt: TGCAGGGGCCTTAGCGGGGGTTCGAATGAGCAGTTCTTC
v_gene: TRBV12-3/TRBV12-4; d_gene: TRBD1; abundance: NA; j_gene: TRBJ1-1; CDR3aa: CASSGDSRTEAFF; CDR3nt: TGTGCCAGCAGTGGGGACAGCCGAACTGAAGCTTTCTTT
v_gene: TRBV5-1; d_gene: NA; abundance: few; j_gene: TRBJ1-6; CDR3aa: CASSLGGVNSPLHF; CDR3nt: TGCGCCAGCAGCTTGGGGGGTGTTAATTCACCCCTCCACTTT
v_gene: TRBV24-1; d_gene: NA; abundance: NA; j_gene: TRBJ2-1; CDR3aa: CATSDNRGSGRSYNEQFF; CDR3nt: TGTGCCACCAGTGATAACCGGGGTTCGGGGCGCTCCTACAATGAGCAGTTCTTC
v_gene: TRBV7-2; d_gene: NA; abundance: few; j_gene: TRBJ1-6; CDR3aa: CASSRQPYNSPLHF; CDR3nt: TGTGCCAGCAGCAGACAGCCCTATAATTCACCCCTCCACTTT
v_gene: TRBV2; d_gene: TRBD1; abundance: NA; j_gene: TRBJ1-2; CDR3aa: CASSEADRTGNYGYTF; CDR3nt: TGTGCCAGCAGTGAAGCGGACAGGACAGGAAACTATGGCTACACCTTC
v_gene: TRBV29-1; d_gene: TRBD2; abundance: NA; j_gene: TRBJ2-5; CDR3aa: CSIGLAGGVGTQYF; CDR3nt: TGCAGCATAGGACTAGCGGGAGGCGTTGGGACCCAGTACTTC
v_gene: TRBV15; d_gene: NA; abundance: NA; j_gene: TRBJ1-5; CDR3aa: CATSRDQQVGQPQHF; CDR3nt: TGTGCCACCAGCAGAGATCAACAGGTGGGACAGCCCCAGCATTTT
v_gene: TRBV5-1; d_gene: NA; abundance: few; j_gene: TRBJ1-3; CDR3aa: CASSLGTASYRNTIYF; CDR3nt: TGCGCCAGCAGCTTGGGAACAGCTTCTTACAGAAACACCATATATTTT
v_gene: TRBV28; d_gene: NA; abundance: NA; j_gene: TRBJ2-3; CDR3aa: CASMGAEGTDTQYF; CDR3nt: TGTGCCTCGATGGGGGCCGAGGGCACAGATACGCAGTATTTT
v_gene: TRBV14; d_gene: NA; abundance: NA; j_gene: TRBJ1-5; CDR3aa: CASMGQPQHF; CDR3nt: TGTGCCAGCATGGGTCAGCCCCAGCATTTT
v_gene: TRBV14; d_gene: TRBD2; abundance: few; j_gene: TRBJ2-7; CDR3aa: CASSPFSATSYFHEQYF; CDR3nt: TGTGCCAGCAGCCCATTTTCCGCGACTAGCTACTTCCACGAGCAGTACTTC
v_gene: TRBV20-1; d_gene: NA; abundance: NA; j_gene: TRBJ2-5; CDR3aa: CSVKGRGQQETQYF; CDR3nt: TGCAGTGTAAAAGGGCGGGGGCAACAAGAGACCCAGTACTTC
v_gene: TRBV28; d_gene: NA; abundance: NA; j_gene: TRBJ2-2; CDR3aa: CATAYIGYTGELFF; CDR3nt: TGTGCAACGGCATATATCGGATACACCGGGGAGCTGTTTTTT
v_gene: TRBV7-2; d_gene: NA; abundance: many; j_gene: TRBJ2-2; CDR3aa: CASSFIGELFF; CDR3nt: TGTGCCAGCAGCTTCATCGGGGAGCTGTTTTTT
v_gene: TRBV7-2; d_gene: TRBD1; abundance: NA; j_gene: TRBJ1-4; CDR3aa: CASSLVAGLGTGLEKLFF; CDR3nt: TGTGCCAGCAGCTTAGTGGCGGGGCTCGGGACAGGGTTGGAAAAACTGTTTTTT
v_gene: TRBV7-2; d_gene: TRBD1; abundance: NA; j_gene: TRBJ2-1; CDR3aa: CASSLVDRGFEQFF; CDR3nt: TGTGCCAGCAGCTTAGTGGACAGGGGGTTTGAGCAGTTCTTC
v_gene: TRBV20-1; d_gene: NA; abundance: few; j_gene: TRBJ1-2; CDR3aa: CRALGIYGYTF; CDR3nt: TGCCGTGCCTTAGGGATCTATGGCTACACCTTC
v_gene: TRBV7-9; d_gene: NA; abundance: few; j_gene: TRBJ2-7; CDR3aa: CASSLASTYEQYF; CDR3nt: TGTGCCAGCAGCTTAGCGTCGACCTACGAGCAGTACTTC
v_gene: TRBV5-6; d_gene: NA; abundance: few; j_gene: TRBJ2-1; CDR3aa: CASSLWSGFSYNEQFF; CDR3nt: TGTGCCAGCAGCTTGTGGAGCGGGTTCTCTTACAATGAGCAGTTCTTC
v_gene: TRBV20-1; d_gene: TRBD1; abundance: NA; j_gene: TRBJ2-3; CDR3aa: CSATGQGAMDTQYF; CDR3nt: TGCAGTGCTACTGGACAGGGGGCAATGGATACGCAGTATTTT